This T cell receptor beta chain was captured in a study of Tregs in tolerant kidney transplant recipients. The study, taken as a whole, reports: Validation in larger populations is needed because few patients were studied. Biological reproducibility was not directly addressed, but technical replication error appeared minimal.

Turning to this clone: The target antigen is unknown.

Only in-frame clones appear in the TCRdb table, and some are missing; sequencing was by immunoSEQ multiplex PCR. The sample carries roughly 68,000 clones, 84% recorded once. Between the trimmed V and J ends, which lost 4 bases and 4 bases, there was a span of 10 bases. CDR1 SQVTM and CDR2 ANQGSEA come from the germline V gene. The CDR3 has 12 residues. The TCR comes from a human donor in good health. The sample was CD4+ T cells from blood. The V call is TRBV29-1, the J call TRBJ1-1; D is undetermined. For the CDR3, the DNA is TGCAGCGTTGGGGGAGGCCTCACTGAAGCTTTCTTT. Protein: CSVGGGLTEAFF.